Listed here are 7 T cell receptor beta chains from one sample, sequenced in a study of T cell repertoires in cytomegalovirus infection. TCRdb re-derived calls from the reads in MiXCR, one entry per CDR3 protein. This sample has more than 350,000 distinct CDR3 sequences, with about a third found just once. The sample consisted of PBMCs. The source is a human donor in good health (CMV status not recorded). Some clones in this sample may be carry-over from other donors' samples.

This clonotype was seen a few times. As DNA, the CDR3 is TGTGCCAGCAGCCGGGGCAAGAGCTACGAGCAGTACTTC. Translated, it gives CASSRGKSYEQYF. The V and J genes are TRBV12-3 or TRBV12-4 and TRBJ2-7; TRBD1 or TRBD2 may be the D gene (5 bases each). The CDR3 is made up of 13 amino acids. With 6 bases removed from V and 3 bases from J, the gap between germline ends came to 12 bases.

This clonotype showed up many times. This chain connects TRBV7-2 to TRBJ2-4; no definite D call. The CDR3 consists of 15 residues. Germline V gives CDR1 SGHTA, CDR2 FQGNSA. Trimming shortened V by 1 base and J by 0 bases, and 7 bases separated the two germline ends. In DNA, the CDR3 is TGTGCCAGCAGCTTAGGGACGCTAGCCAAAAACATTCAGTACTTC. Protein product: CASSLGTLAKNIQYF.

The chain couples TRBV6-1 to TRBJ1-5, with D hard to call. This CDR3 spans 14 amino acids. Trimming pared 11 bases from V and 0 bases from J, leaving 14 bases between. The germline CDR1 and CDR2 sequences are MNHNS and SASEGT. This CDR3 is CAGSGEISNQPQHF. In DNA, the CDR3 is TGTGCCGGCTCTGGGGAGATTAGCAATCAGCCCCAGCATTTT.

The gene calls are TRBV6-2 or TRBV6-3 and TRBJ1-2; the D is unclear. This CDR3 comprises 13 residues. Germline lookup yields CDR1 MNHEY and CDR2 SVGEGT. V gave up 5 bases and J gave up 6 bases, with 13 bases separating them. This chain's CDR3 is CASSQVGFDGYTF. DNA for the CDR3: TGTGCCAGCAGTCAGGTGGGGTTCGATGGCTACACCTTC.

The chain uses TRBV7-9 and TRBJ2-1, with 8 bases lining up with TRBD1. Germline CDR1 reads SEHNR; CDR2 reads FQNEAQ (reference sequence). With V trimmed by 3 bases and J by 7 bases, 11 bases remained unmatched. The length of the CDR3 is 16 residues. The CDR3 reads CASSFISGGGINEQFF. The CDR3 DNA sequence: TGTGCCAGCAGCTTTATATCAGGGGGCGGTATTAATGAGCAGTTCTTC.

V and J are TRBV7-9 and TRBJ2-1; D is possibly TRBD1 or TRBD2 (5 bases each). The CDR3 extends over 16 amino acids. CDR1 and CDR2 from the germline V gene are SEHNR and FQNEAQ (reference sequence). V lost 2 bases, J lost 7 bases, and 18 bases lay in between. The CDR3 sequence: CASSLFRDVSVNEQFF. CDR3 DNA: TGTGCCAGCAGCTTATTCCGGGACGTGTCGGTTAATGAGCAGTTCTTC.

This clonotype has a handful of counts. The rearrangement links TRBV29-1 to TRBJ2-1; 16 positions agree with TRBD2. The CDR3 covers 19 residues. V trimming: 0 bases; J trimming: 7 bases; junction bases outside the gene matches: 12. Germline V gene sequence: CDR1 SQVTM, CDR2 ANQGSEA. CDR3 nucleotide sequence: TGCAGCGTTGAAGATGGGGGGACTAGCGGGGGGGCCGTCGGGAATGAGCAGTTCTTC. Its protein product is CSVEDGGTSGGAVGNEQFF.